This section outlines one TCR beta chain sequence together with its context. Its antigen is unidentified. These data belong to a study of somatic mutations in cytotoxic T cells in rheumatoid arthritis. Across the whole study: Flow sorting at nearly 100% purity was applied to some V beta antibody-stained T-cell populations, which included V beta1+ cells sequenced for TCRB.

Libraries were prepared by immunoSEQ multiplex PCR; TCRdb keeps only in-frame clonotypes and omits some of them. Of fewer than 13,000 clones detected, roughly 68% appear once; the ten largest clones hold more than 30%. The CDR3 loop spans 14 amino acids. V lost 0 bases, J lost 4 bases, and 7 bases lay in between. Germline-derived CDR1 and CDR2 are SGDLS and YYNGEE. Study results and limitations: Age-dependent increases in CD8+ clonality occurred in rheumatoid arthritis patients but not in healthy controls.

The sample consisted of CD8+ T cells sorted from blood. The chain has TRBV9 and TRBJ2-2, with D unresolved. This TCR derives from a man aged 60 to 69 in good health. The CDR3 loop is CASSVGLVTGELFF. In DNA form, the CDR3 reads TGTGCCAGCAGCGTAGGGCTAGTCACCGGGGAGCTGTTTTTT.